This TCR beta chain was identified in a study of sequential checkpoint blockade in melanoma. Study details: Maintenance nivolumab came after either treatment sequence.

Treatment defined: randomized to nivolumab then ipilimumab (arm A) or the reverse (arm B). Patients had received no earlier DNA-damaging chemotherapy. Sorted cells were live CD3+CD8+, lacking CD19 and CD56, from PBMCs. The CDR3 extends over 14 amino acids. With V trimmed by 5 bases and J by 2 bases, 4 bases remained unmatched. Germline V CDR1 and CDR2: MRHNA, SNTAGT. Data came from immunoSEQ multiplex PCR; TCRdb stores just in-frame clones and leaves some out. The table lists roughly 14,000 clones, more than 65% of them singletons. The receptor was isolated from a human donor with melanoma. Sample: CD8+ T cells sorted from blood (inferred from file names), taken from a patient given nivolumab and ipilimumab in sequence. The rearrangement uses TRBV6-4 and TRBJ2-3; 7 positions match TRBD2. CDR3 in amino acids: CASSPSGDTDTQYF. The DNA of the CDR3 is TGTGCCAGCAGTCCCAGCGGGGACACAGATACGCAGTATTTT.